A single sample is the source of the 28 T cell receptor beta chains below, sequenced in a study of blood T cell repertoires in COVID-19. Measured with immunoSEQ multiplex PCR; TCRdb has only the in-frame clones, and not every one. The data contain under 200,000 clones, approximately 80% of them singletons. Sequencing used peripheral blood. These receptors came from a man aged 60 to 69 with acute or convalescent COVID-19.

The V gene is TRBV12-5, the J gene TRBJ2-5; TRBD2 might be the D (6 bases). Deletions cut 4 bases from V and 1 base from J, with 10 bases between. The CDR3 is made up of 14 amino acids. The V gene's germline CDR1 is LGHNT and CDR2 FRNRAP. The chain's CDR3 is CASGSLTSQETQYF. The CDR3 region has the DNA TGTGCTAGTGGTTCCTTGACTAGCCAAGAGACCCAGTACTTC.

This clone was observed a few times. The J gene is TRBJ2-7, the V gene TRBV24-1; a weak D match, TRBD2 (5 bases). Trimming cost V 5 bases and J 2 bases, with 6 bases left between them. CDR3 length equals 12 residues. CDR1 KGHDR and CDR2 SFDVKD come from the germline V gene. The CDR3 bases are TGTGCCACCAGTGCGGGGACCTACGAGCAGTACTTC. Amino acid sequence: CATSAGTYEQYF.

The chain recombines TRBV7-8 with TRBJ1-1; possible D gene TRBD1, 5 bases. Trimming pared 6 bases from V and 1 base from J, leaving 15 bases between. Germline V CDR1 and CDR2: SGHVS, FQNEAQ. The CDR3 covers 15 residues. The CDR3 region is CASSYSYRRNTEAFF. CDR3 sequence (DNA): TGTGCCAGCAGTTACTCCTACAGGAGGAACACTGAAGCTTTCTTT.

This rearrangement joins TRBV5-4 to TRBJ1-6; D is perhaps TRBD1 (6 bases). This CDR3 region has 15 residues. Trimming took 3 bases from V and 4 from J, leaving 11 bases between them. The germline CDR1 and CDR2 sequences are SGHNT and YYREEE (reference sequence). Here the CDR3 DNA reads TGTGCCAGCAGCTCCCGGGGGGCATATAATTCACCCCTCCACTTT. This encodes CASSSRGAYNSPLHF. The full variable domain, in which reference TRBV5-4 and TRBJ1-6 provide the parts outside the CDR3, is ETGVTQSPTHLIKTRGQQVTLRCSSQSGHNTVSWYQQALGQGPQFIFQYYREEENGRGNFPPRFSGLQFPNYSSELNVNALELDDSALYLCASSSRGAYNSPLHFGNGTRLTVT.

V usage is TRBV24-1 and J usage is TRBJ2-3; D unresolved. Trimming shortened V by 0 bases and J by 1 base, and 10 bases separated the two germline ends. Per germline, CDR1 KGHDR and CDR2 SFDVKD. The CDR3 length is 16 residues. The CDR3 DNA is TGTGCCACCAGTGATTTGGGGCCGCTGGGCACAGATACGCAGTATTTT. Protein product: CATSDLGPLGTDTQYF.

This clone was seen a few times. This sequence joins TRBV7-3 and TRBJ1-6; D gene ambiguous. CDR1 SGHTA and CDR2 FQGTGA come from the germline V gene. There are 13 residues in the CDR3. The V end lost 1 base, the J end lost 8 bases, and 6 bases lay between the germline ends. CDR3 loop: CASSLKGDSPLHF. The CDR3 DNA reads TGTGCCAGCAGCTTAAAAGGAGATTCACCCCTCCACTTT.

The rearrangement uses TRBV4-1 and TRBJ1-5; TRBD1 might be the D (5 bases). This CDR3 has 15 amino acids. V lost 4 bases and J 5 bases, leaving 15 bases between the germline ends. Germline CDR1 is MGHRA and CDR2 is YSYEKL. The CDR3 region is CASSLHPRGDQPQHF. CDR3 DNA sequence: TGCGCCAGCAGCCTCCATCCTCGGGGGGATCAGCCCCAGCATTTT.

The chain joins TRBV9 to TRBJ1-6; tentative D call: TRBD1 (5 bases). The CDR3 has 15 amino acids. Trimming took 3 bases from V and 10 from J, leaving 17 bases between them. Germline assignment: CDR1 SGDLS and CDR2 YYNGEE. The CDR3 reads CASSGFAGPGSPLHF. CDR3 sequence (DNA): TGTGCCAGCAGCGGTTTCGCAGGGCCAGGGTCACCCCTCCACTTT.

The chain combines TRBV15 with TRBJ2-5; D remains unclear. Germline values: CDR1 LNHNV, CDR2 YYDKDF (reference sequence). Trimming removed 1 base at V and 0 bases at J, with 15 bases between. CDR3 length equals 17 residues. The CDR3 DNA reads TGTGCCACCAGCAGAGGGCGCCTCACAGCCTACCAAGAGACCCAGTACTTC. It yields the protein CATSRGRLTAYQETQYF.

This clone was observed a handful of times. The chain combines TRBV18 with TRBJ1-2; 7 nucleotides agree with TRBD1. With 2 bases clipped from V and 5 bases from J, the junction kept 5 bases outside the gene matches. Germline V gene lookup returns CDR1 KGHSH and CDR2 LQKENI. This CDR3 has 14 residues. The CDR3 loop is CASSPDRERYGYTF. CDR3 bases: TGTGCCAGCTCACCAGACAGGGAAAGGTATGGCTACACCTTC.

This clone has a single count. This chain connects TRBV28 to TRBJ1-2, with 8 positions matching TRBD1. The length of the CDR3 is 14 residues. The ends lost 5 bases at V and 4 bases at J; junction bases unmatched: 6. The germline gives CDR1 MDHEN, CDR2 SYDVKM. The CDR3 DNA follows: TGTGCCAGCAGTCGCCAGACAGGGGCCTATGGCTACACCTTC. Translating gives CASSRQTGAYGYTF.

The CDR3 protein is CANKGQGLDEQYF. Written as DNA, the CDR3 is TGTGCCAACAAGGGGCAGGGTCTCGACGAGCAGTACTTC. The chain couples TRBV6-9 to TRBJ2-7; the D gene is possibly TRBD1 (5 bases). The germline V and J ends were trimmed by 10 bases and 5 bases, with 18 bases remaining between them. CDR1 and CDR2 from the germline V gene are MNHGY and SVAAGI. This CDR3 is 13 amino acids long.

J is TRBJ1-2 and V is TRBV5-1; 7 nucleotides match TRBD1. Unmatched junction bases numbered 8, after V lost 1 base and J lost 2 bases. The CDR3 loop spans 16 amino acids. The germline CDR1 and CDR2 sequences are SGHRS and YFSETQ. The CDR3: CASSLTTGTENYGYTF. As DNA, the CDR3 is TGCGCCAGCAGCTTGACCACCGGGACAGAAAACTATGGCTACACCTTC. Full variable domain (outside the CDR3, taken from reference TRBV5-1 and TRBJ1-2): KAGVTQTPRYLIKTRGQQVTLSCSPISGHRSVSWYQQTPGQGLQFLFEYFSETQRNKGNFPGRFSGRQFSNSRSEMNVSTLELGDSALYLCASSLTTGTENYGYTFGSGTRLTVV.

V is TRBV5-4 and J is TRBJ2-1; D gene ambiguous. The CDR3 totals 13 residues. V shed 2 bases and J shed 6 bases, with 9 bases lying between them. Germline-derived CDR1 and CDR2 are SGHNT and YYREEE (reference sequence). Here the CDR3 reads CASSFSNSNEQFF. CDR3 nucleotide sequence: TGTGCCAGCAGCTTCTCGAACAGCAATGAGCAGTTCTTC.

The V gene is TRBV11-1, the J gene TRBJ1-1; 7 positions agree with TRBD1. The CDR3 loop spans 17 amino acids. J gave up 0 bases and V 0 bases, and 7 bases lay outside the gene matches. Germline V CDR1 and CDR2: SGHAT, FQDESV (reference sequence). CDR3 bases: TGTGCCAGCAGCTTAGCCCCACAGGGGCGAATGAACACTGAAGCTTTCTTT. This encodes CASSLAPQGRMNTEAFF.

The chain carries TRBV4-1 and TRBJ1-4, with no clear D. The CDR3 contains 13 residues. The germline V gene encodes CDR1 MGHRA and CDR2 YSYEKL. V lost 2 bases, J lost 13 bases, and 14 bases lay in between. The CDR3 loop reads CASSQTPSTGLFF. The CDR3, as DNA: TGCGCCAGCAGCCAAACCCCTTCCACGGGACTGTTTTTT.

This chain joins TRBV5-4 and TRBJ1-2; 9 positions agree with TRBD1. Germline CDR1 SGHNT, CDR2 YYREEE (reference sequence). Trimming took 0 bases from V and 7 from J; bases not matched to a gene: 7. The CDR3 is 15 amino acids. CDR3 nucleotides: TGTGCCAGCAGCTTGGTCGGGACAGGGTCGTCTGGCTACACCTTC. It yields the protein CASSLVGTGSSGYTF.

The chain recombines TRBV9 with TRBJ1-5; 8 bases fit TRBD1. The germline V gene has CDR1 SGDLS and CDR2 YYNGEE. This CDR3 comprises 13 residues. The trim removed 4 bases at V and 6 bases at J, leaving 3 bases unmatched. CDR3 sequence reads: CASSPGGTQPQHF. For the CDR3, the DNA is TGTGCCAGCAGCCCAGGGGGCACTCAGCCCCAGCATTTT. The whole variable domain, filled in from reference TRBV9 and TRBJ1-5, reads DSGVTQTPKHLITATGQRVTLRCSPRSGDLSVYWYQQSLDQGLQFLIQYYNGEERAKGNILERFSAQQFPDLHSELNLSSLELGDSALYFCASSPGGTQPQHFGDGTRLSIL.

The chain is built from TRBV9 and TRBJ1-2; tentative D call: TRBD1 (5 bases). The germline V gene has CDR1 SGDLS and CDR2 YYNGEE. CDR3 length: 15 residues. The V gene lost 3 bases and the J gene lost 5 bases, with 17 bases spanning the gap. DNA of the CDR3: TGTGCCAGCAGCGCGTCGCAGGGACTCCTTTATGGCTACACCTTC. Its translation is CASSASQGLLYGYTF.

Worth noting for this clone: Other DNA sequences from this sample encode an identical CDR3 as well. The chain uses TRBV6-5 and TRBJ1-5, with D possibly TRBD1 on 6 matching bases. Trimming took 2 bases from V and 6 from J, leaving 11 bases between them. The CDR3 has 14 residues. CDR1 MNHEY and CDR2 SVGAGI come from the germline V gene. The CDR3 sequence is CASSYGAGVQPQHF. The CDR3 DNA is TGTGCCAGCAGTTACGGGGCAGGGGTTCAGCCCCAGCATTTT.

The CDR3 sequence is CATSRKGEYEQYF. CDR3 sequence (DNA): TGTGCCACCAGCAGGAAGGGGGAGTACGAGCAGTACTTC. This chain uses TRBV15 with TRBJ2-7, with a weak D call TRBD1 (6 bases). Trimming cost V 3 bases and J 4 bases, with 10 bases left between them. The CDR3 runs to 13 residues. CDR1 is LNHNV and CDR2 is YYDKDF in the germline V gene (reference sequence). The entire variable domain, with the rest obtained from reference TRBV15 and TRBJ2-7, is as follows: DAMVIQNPRYQVTQFGKPVTLSCSQTLNHNVMYWYQQKSSQAPKLLFHYYDKDFNNEADTPDNFQSRRPNTSFCFLDIRSPGLGDTAMYLCATSRKGEYEQYFGPGTRLTVT.

The rearrangement links TRBV4-1 to TRBJ1-1, with 11 bases lining up with TRBD1. Germline CDR1 reads MGHRA; CDR2 reads YSYEKL. The junction had 12 bases not matched to a gene; V was cut back by 1 base and J by 11 bases. The CDR3 has 16 amino acids. The CDR3 coding sequence is TGCGCCAGCAGCCAAGTTACTAGGACAGGGGGCAATGGCGCTTTCTTT. Its translation is CASSQVTRTGGNGAFF.

This chain uses TRBV6-4 with TRBJ1-2; the D gene is possibly TRBD1 (5 bases). V dropped 6 bases and J dropped 5 bases, with 16 bases sitting between them. The CDR3 is 14 residues long. CDR1 MRHNA and CDR2 SNTAGT come from the germline V gene. The CDR3 DNA reads as TGTGCCAGCAGCCCTGCGGGGACCGAATATGGCTACACCTTC. It is translated as CASSPAGTEYGYTF.

The chain carries TRBV9 and TRBJ1-3; 7 bases fit TRBD1. The CDR3 spans 15 residues. Germline CDR1 SGDLS, CDR2 YYNGEE. The junction had 7 bases not matched to a gene; V was cut back by 3 bases and J by 4 bases. The CDR3 sequence: CASSGGGGSGNTIYF. The DNA for the CDR3 is TGTGCCAGCAGCGGCGGAGGGGGCTCAGGAAACACCATATATTTT.

This sequence joins TRBV6-5 and TRBJ2-5; the D gene is possibly TRBD2 (7 bases). V lost 2 bases to trimming and J lost 5 bases, with 9 bases between them. Germline CDR1 reads MNHEY; CDR2 reads SVGAGI. The CDR3 consists of 13 residues. As DNA, the CDR3 is TGTGCCAGCAGTTACGGGGGGGCTGAGACCCAGTACTTC. As protein: CASSYGGAETQYF.

This clone was seen more than once but under ten times. This chain links TRBV24-1 with TRBJ1-1; no clear D gene. Per germline, CDR1 KGHDR and CDR2 SFDVKD. V gave up 7 bases and J gave up 1 base, with 9 bases separating them. The CDR3 is made up of 13 amino acids. The DNA for the CDR3 is TGTGCCACCAGGTCCCGACAGAACACTGAAGCTTTCTTT. Protein sequence: CATRSRQNTEAFF.

V usage is TRBV2 and J usage is TRBJ1-5; tentatively, D is TRBD1 (5 bases). Per germline, CDR1 SNHLY and CDR2 FYNNEI. The CDR3 sequence is 14 residues long. Trimming took 1 base from V and 3 from J, leaving 7 bases between them. The CDR3 nucleotides read TGTGCCAGCAGTGAAGGGGGCCTCAATCAGCCCCAGCATTTT. Protein: CASSEGGLNQPQHF.

The CDR3 DNA is TGTGCCAGCAGGGCTAGCGGGGGAGTAGATACGCAGTATTTT. Translated: CASRASGGVDTQYF. The V and J genes are TRBV2 and TRBJ2-3, with 10 nucleotides matching TRBD2. With 6 bases clipped from V and 5 bases from J, the junction kept 5 bases outside the gene matches. Germline V gene data show CDR1 as SNHLY and CDR2 as FYNNEI. This CDR3 comprises 14 residues.